This passage covers 3 T cell receptor beta chains from one sample sequenced in a study of blood T cells in healthy people across ages. Next came a second PCR, run for roughly 6 to 11 cycles, which used a sample-barcoded 5' primer along with a J-beta primer mix. TCRdb reanalysed the 5' RACE reads using MiXCR and keeps one entry per CDR3 protein. The table has approximately 880,000 distinct CDR3 sequences, around 48% seen once; the top ten hold roughly an eighth. The sequenced sample was blood. These receptors originate from a young man in good health.

The V and J genes are TRBV10-3 and TRBJ2-3, with 13 bases aligning to TRBD2. The germline V gene has CDR1 ENHRY and CDR2 SYGVKD. Trimming cost V 4 bases and J 5 bases; bases outside gene matches: 0. This CDR3 is 14 amino acids long. This chain's CDR3 is CAISGTSGGDTQYF. The CDR3 bases are TGTGCCATCAGTGGGACTAGCGGGGGAGATACGCAGTATTTT.

The rearrangement uses TRBV3-1 and TRBJ2-6, with 8 nucleotides matching TRBD2. The V and J ends lost 5 bases and 2 bases, in that order; junction bases with no gene match: 5. Per germline, CDR1 LGHDT and CDR2 YNNKEL (reference sequence). This CDR3 is 16 amino acids long. This CDR3 reads CASSIERGPGANVLTF. DNA for the CDR3: TGTGCCAGCAGCATTGAGCGGGGGCCTGGGGCCAACGTCCTGACTTTC.

This clonotype was seen a handful of times. The chain combines TRBV6-6 with TRBJ2-4, with D possibly matching TRBD2 (5 bases). V was cut by 3 bases and J by 2 bases, with 11 bases left in between. The length of the CDR3 is 15 residues. Germline values: CDR1 MNHNY, CDR2 SVGAGI (reference sequence). The CDR3 loop is CASSYPGMPKNIQYF. The CDR3 bases are TGTGCCAGCAGTTATCCCGGGATGCCCAAAAACATTCAGTACTTC.